Described below is a single T cell receptor (beta chain) sequence and its context. The data were taken from a study of T cell changes during pregnancy in multiple sclerosis. The table came from immunoSEQ multiplex PCR; TCRdb's copy has only in-frame clones and leaves some out. Of 45,000 to 70,000 clones detected, about 90% appear once; the ten largest clones hold 2.8%. The CDR3 covers 15 residues. Trimming at V came to 5 bases and at J to 2 bases, leaving 6 bases not matched to a gene. Germline-derived CDR1 and CDR2 are LNHDA and SQIVND (reference sequence). Sequenced here: peripheral blood, sampled in the third trimester of pregnancy. The rearrangement uses TRBV19 and TRBJ2-1, with 7 bases identical to TRBD2. The TCR was taken from a female donor in good health, enrolled as a control in a pregnancy study. The CDR3 DNA sequence: TGTGCCAGTAGTGTCTCTAGCGGAACCTACAATGAGCAGTTCTTC. Amino acid sequence: CASSVSSGTYNEQFF.